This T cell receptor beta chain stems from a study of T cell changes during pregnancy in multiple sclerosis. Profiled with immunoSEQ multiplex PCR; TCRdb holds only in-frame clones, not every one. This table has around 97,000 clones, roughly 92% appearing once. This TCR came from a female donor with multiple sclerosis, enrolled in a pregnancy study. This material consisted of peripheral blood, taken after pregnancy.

The CDR3 spells CASSRGGRAGNTIYF. DNA of the CDR3: TGCGCCAGCTCCCGCGGAGGGAGGGCTGGAAACACCATATATTTT. The chain combines TRBV5-1 with TRBJ1-3, with D unresolved. V lost 7 bases to trimming and J lost 2 bases, with 16 bases between them. Germline V CDR1 and CDR2: SGHRS, YFSETQ. The CDR3 loop spans 15 amino acids.